The sequence of this T cell receptor beta chain was determined in a study of T cells in Graves' hyperthyroidism and ophthalmopathy. Study observations and caveats: In validation, the model predicted ophthalmopathy. These predictions came a median about 6.5 months before onset. Blood shared most expanded thyroid clonotypes above 0.001.

Concerning this clonotype: Its matching antigen is unknown.

Amplified TCR beta CDR3 regions derived from RNA transcripts. The HTBI primer set drove a first-round RT-PCR of the TCR CDR3. TCRdb reanalysed the multiplex PCR reads using MiXCR and keeps one entry per CDR3 protein. The repertoire holds under 800,000 distinct CDR3 sequences, 11% to 15% seen once, with approximately 10% in the top ten. Those with hyperthyroidism were 18 to 65 years old, newly diagnosed, and ill for under 2 months. The germline V gene has CDR1 LGHNA and CDR2 YNFKEQ. The CDR3 is made up of 11 amino acids. Trimming pared 0 bases from V and 8 bases from J, leaving 2 bases between. Specimen: blood. This clonotype was obtained from a woman aged 18 to 35 with Graves' hyperthyroidism. The chain employs TRBV4-2 and TRBJ2-4; D gene uncertain. In DNA, the CDR3 is TGTGCCAGCAGCCAAGAGGACATTCAGTACTTC. This encodes CASSQEDIQYF.